The 18 T cell receptor beta chains below all came from one sample that was sequenced in a study of CD8+CD57+ T cells in acquired aplastic anemia. Using genomic DNA as the template, TCR beta VDJ and CDR3 profiling was carried out. TCRdb reanalysed the reads using MiXCR and keeps one entry per CDR3 protein. The table has over 150,000 distinct CDR3 sequences, roughly half seen once. CD8+CD57+ cell expansion, shown by flow cytometry, had occurred in the patients selected for sequencing. The sequencing sample was made of sorted CD4+, CD8+, or CD8+CD57+ T cells (not recorded which) from PBMCs. The origin of the receptors is a human donor with aplastic anemia.

This clonotype was recorded at least ten times. This chain uses TRBV13 with TRBJ1-1; tentatively, D is TRBD1 (6 bases). The CDR3 sequence is 14 residues long. With 3 bases removed from V and 3 bases from J, the gap between germline ends came to 11 bases. CDR1 is PRHDT and CDR2 is FYEKMQ in the germline V gene (reference sequence). CDR3 sequence: CASSLQGWDTEAFF. CDR3 nucleotide sequence: TGTGCCAGCAGCTTGCAGGGGTGGGACACTGAAGCTTTCTTT.

This clonotype has a count of ten or more. This rearrangement joins TRBV6-4 to TRBJ1-1; tentative D call: TRBD1 (5 bases). The CDR3 has 15 amino acids. The ends were cut back, 6 bases at V and 2 bases at J, with 16 bases in the middle. CDR1 and CDR2 (germline): MRHNA, SNTAGT. CDR3: CASRFIQGGNTEAFF. DNA of the CDR3: TGTGCCAGCAGATTCATCCAGGGTGGTAACACTGAAGCTTTCTTT.

The chain links TRBV2 to TRBJ1-2; D possibly corresponds to TRBD1 (6 bases). Germline V gene sequence: CDR1 SNHLY, CDR2 FYNNEI. V lost 6 bases and J 0 bases, leaving 8 bases between the germline ends. This CDR3 is 13 amino acids long. CDR3 coding DNA: TGTGCCAGCAGGGACAGTACTAACTATGGCTACACCTTC. Translation: CASRDSTNYGYTF. The full variable domain, with the rest looked up from reference TRBV2 and TRBJ1-2, is EPEVTQTPSHQVTQMGQEVILRCVPISNHLYFYWYRQILGQKVEFLVSFYNNEISEKSEIFDDQFSVERPDGSNFTLKIRSTKLEDSAMYFCASRDSTNYGYTFGSGTRLTVV.

The chain employs TRBV10-3 and TRBJ1-3; possibly TRBD1 for D (5 bases). V gave up 10 bases and J gave up 8 bases, with 21 bases separating them. Germline values: CDR1 ENHRY, CDR2 SYGVKD. This CDR3 is 14 amino acids long. CDR3 sequence: CASREGAAEYTIYF. The CDR3 DNA follows: TGTGCCAGCAGGGAAGGGGCCGCCGAGTACACCATATATTTT.

This clonotype was picked up a small number of times. The V call is TRBV11-2, the J call TRBJ2-7; TRBD2 matches 11 bases. Germline trimming cut 9 bases from V and 0 bases from J; bases unmatched to any gene: 7. The CDR3 covers 15 residues. In germline, CDR1 is SGHAT, CDR2 FQNNGV. The CDR3 region is CASSPSGRSSYEQYF. CDR3 DNA: TGTGCCAGTAGTCCTAGCGGGAGGAGCTCCTACGAGCAGTACTTC.

A note on this clonotype: A single base separates this from a much larger clone, so it may be a read error. Written as DNA, the CDR3 is TGTGCCAGCAGTCCGGGACAGGAGAGATTGGCTTTCTTT. Protein sequence: CASSPGQERLAFF. The genes are TRBV10-3 and TRBJ1-1; 8 nucleotides match TRBD1. This CDR3 region has 13 residues. CDR1 and CDR2 (germline): ENHRY, SYGVKD.

The chain uses TRBV10-3 and TRBJ1-1; D is ambiguous. Trimming took 3 bases from V and 10 from J, leaving 9 bases between them. Germline values: CDR1 ENHRY, CDR2 SYGVKD. The CDR3 consists of 11 residues. The CDR3 sequence: CAISDGSGAFF. The CDR3, as DNA: TGTGCCATCAGTGACGGGAGCGGAGCTTTCTTT.

This clonotype was counted ten times or more. This rearrangement joins TRBV3-1 to TRBJ1-2; D is unclear. V was clipped by 5 bases and J by 8 bases, with 18 bases between them. Germline V CDR1 and CDR2: LGHDT, YNNKEL (reference sequence). This CDR3 is built from 14 residues. In nucleotides, the CDR3 is TGTGCCAGCAGCGAAGGAAGGACTCTCAGGGGCTACACCTTC. Protein product: CASSEGRTLRGYTF.

V and J are TRBV20-1 and TRBJ2-7, with 9 bases that match TRBD2. CDR1 is DFQATT, CDR2 SNEGSKA, per germline (reference sequence). The CDR3 runs to 15 residues. Unmatched junction bases numbered 17, after V lost 8 bases and J lost 6 bases. CDR3 protein: CSPLTGAGGPREQYF. In DNA form, the CDR3 reads TGCAGTCCACTAACCGGGGCGGGAGGGCCGCGCGAGCAGTACTTC.

The V call is TRBV9, the J call TRBJ2-5; TRBD2 is a possible D gene (6 bases). CDR3 length equals 15 residues. CDR1 is SGDLS and CDR2 is YYNGEE in the germline V gene. V lost 2 bases to trimming and J lost 5 bases, with 16 bases between them. The CDR3 DNA is TGTGCCAGCAGCGTTCGCCCGGGAGTAGCGGAGACCCAGTACTTC. This codes for CASSVRPGVAETQYF.

V is TRBV19 and J is TRBJ1-1, with TRBD1 identical over 8 bases. In germline, CDR1 is LNHDA, CDR2 SQIVND (reference sequence). The CDR3 is 16 amino acids. Trimming took 3 bases from V and 5 from J; bases not matched to a gene: 11. CDR3 sequence: CASSIGSGQGWTEAFF. The DNA of the CDR3 is TGTGCCAGTAGTATTGGGTCCGGACAGGGTTGGACTGAAGCTTTCTTT.

V and J are TRBV19 and TRBJ1-6; 10 bases align to TRBD1. The CDR3 sequence is 14 residues long. The V gene end was trimmed by 6 bases and the J gene end by 8 bases; junction bases not matched to a gene: 4. The germline gives CDR1 LNHDA, CDR2 SQIVND (reference sequence). CDR3 nucleotides: TGTGCCAGTAGGCTGACAGGGGGCGATTCACCCCTCCACTTT. It yields the protein CASRLTGGDSPLHF. The complete variable domain, with remaining parts taken from reference TRBV19 and TRBJ1-6, reads DGGITQSPKYLFRKEGQNVTLSCEQNLNHDAMYWYRQDPGQGLRLIYYSQIVNDFQKGDIAEGYSVSREKKESFPLTVTSAQKNPTAFYLCASRLTGGDSPLHFGNGTRLTVT.

V gene TRBV19 combines with J gene TRBJ2-7; 9 bases match TRBD1. Trimming cost V 10 bases and J 6 bases; bases outside gene matches: 4. The length of the CDR3 is 11 residues. Germline V gene sequence: CDR1 LNHDA, CDR2 SQIVND (reference sequence). The CDR3 region has the DNA TGTGCCATAGGGACAGGGAGCGAGCAGTACTTC. Protein sequence: CAIGTGSEQYF.

A word on this clonotype: A much larger clone lies one base from this, so it may be a read error. The chain employs TRBV12-3 or TRBV12-4 and TRBJ2-1; 16 nucleotides align to TRBD2. With 6 bases clipped from V and 8 bases from J, the junction kept 10 bases outside the gene matches. This CDR3 is built from 17 residues. The CDR3 loop is CASSSGTSGGVGDEQFF. The CDR3, as DNA: TGTGCCAGCAGCTCCGGGACTAGCGGGGGGGTAGGGGATGAGCAGTTCTTC.

The J gene is TRBJ2-7, the V gene TRBV20-1; 10 bases agree with TRBD2. CDR3 size: 15 residues. V was clipped by 2 bases and J by 5 bases; unmatched bases: 9. CDR1 DFQATT and CDR2 SNEGSKA come from the germline V gene (reference sequence). The CDR3, as DNA: TGCAGTGCTAGACGAGCGGGAGGGCCGAAAAACGAGCAGTACTTC. It is translated as CSARRAGGPKNEQYF.

This rearrangement joins TRBV25-1 to TRBJ1-1; a possible D gene is TRBD1 (5 bases). From germline, CDR1 is MGHDK and CDR2 SYGVNS. The CDR3 consists of 14 residues. V lost 9 bases, J lost 5 bases, and 19 bases lay in between. The CDR3: CASQEGSAGTEAFF. The CDR3 nucleotides read TGTGCCAGTCAGGAGGGGTCCGCAGGAACTGAAGCTTTCTTT.

The V call is TRBV24-1, the J call TRBJ2-2; the match to TRBD2 covers 9 bases. Trimming removed 4 bases from V and 4 bases from J; junction bases left unmatched: 9. Germline values: CDR1 KGHDR, CDR2 SFDVKD. CDR3 length: 17 amino acids. CDR3 sequence: CATSDSTFSGGTGELFF. The CDR3, as DNA: TGTGCCACCAGTGACAGCACCTTTAGCGGGGGCACCGGGGAGCTGTTTTTT.

This clonotype was seen many times. V is TRBV7-8 and J is TRBJ2-7; a possible D gene is TRBD1 (5 bases). V was trimmed by 3 bases and J by 6 bases, leaving 9 bases between them. This CDR3 contains 12 residues. The V gene's germline CDR1 is SGHVS and CDR2 FQNEAQ. Here the CDR3 DNA reads TGTGCCAGCAGCTTTAAGGGGCGCGAGCAGTACTTC. Encoded protein: CASSFKGREQYF.